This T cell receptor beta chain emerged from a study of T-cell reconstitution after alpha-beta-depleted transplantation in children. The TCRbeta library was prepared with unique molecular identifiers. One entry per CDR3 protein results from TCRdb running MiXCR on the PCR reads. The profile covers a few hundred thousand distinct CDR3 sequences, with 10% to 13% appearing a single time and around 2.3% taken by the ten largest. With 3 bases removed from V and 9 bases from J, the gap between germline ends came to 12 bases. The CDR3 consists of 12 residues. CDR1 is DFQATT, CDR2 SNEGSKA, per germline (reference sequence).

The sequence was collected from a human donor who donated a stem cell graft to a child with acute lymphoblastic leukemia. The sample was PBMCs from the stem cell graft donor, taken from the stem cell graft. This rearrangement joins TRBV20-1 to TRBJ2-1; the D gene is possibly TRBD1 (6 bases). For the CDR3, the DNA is TGCAGTGCTAGTGAACAGGGTTTTGAGCAGTTCTTC. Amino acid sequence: CSASEQGFEQFF.